This T cell receptor beta chain was recovered during a study of T cell repertoires in cytomegalovirus infection. Study as a whole: Matching HLA type, along with CMV infection, was indicated by public TCR beta signatures.

About this clonotype itself: What it binds is unknown.

This CDR3 is built from 15 residues. Germline V CDR1 and CDR2: LGHNT, FRNRAP. V lost 6 bases to trimming and J lost 9 bases, with 21 bases between them. TCRdb passed the reads through MiXCR, listing each CDR3 protein once. The sample lists about 770,000 distinct CDR3 sequences, about 27% occurring once. Study observations and caveats: Across the ex vivo response, the dominant clonotypes were HLA-C-restricted CMV-specific TCR beta clonotypes.

The sample consisted of cultured CD8+ T cells from PBMCs, taken from culture after CMV antigen stimulation. The chain links TRBV12-5 to TRBJ2-1; perhaps TRBD1 as D (6 bases). The source is a human donor in good health (CMV status not recorded). Some clones in this sample may be carry-over from other donors' samples. The CDR3 DNA reads as TGTGCTAGTGGAGACCCTGCAGGGGCCCACGGTGAGCAGTTCTTC. It encodes CASGDPAGAHGEQFF.